This T cell receptor (beta chain) appears in the sequencing data of a study of blood T cell repertoires in COVID-19. The method was immunoSEQ multiplex PCR; TCRdb's version includes in-frame clones alone and lacks a portion of them. Of just over 300,000 clones detected, 89% appear once; the ten largest clones hold 8% to 10%. The CDR3 covers 13 residues. V was pared by 5 bases and J by 7 bases, with 12 bases between. Per the germline V gene, CDR1 is MNHEY and CDR2 is SMNVEV (reference sequence). This chain connects TRBV27 to TRBJ2-1; D unresolved. Sequencing used PBMCs or T cells enriched from blood (not recorded which). This sequence originates from a woman in her thirties or forties who had recovered from COVID-19. This CDR3 reads CASSLMRLNEQFF. The CDR3 region has the DNA TGTGCCAGCAGTCTGATGCGCTTGAATGAGCAGTTCTTC.